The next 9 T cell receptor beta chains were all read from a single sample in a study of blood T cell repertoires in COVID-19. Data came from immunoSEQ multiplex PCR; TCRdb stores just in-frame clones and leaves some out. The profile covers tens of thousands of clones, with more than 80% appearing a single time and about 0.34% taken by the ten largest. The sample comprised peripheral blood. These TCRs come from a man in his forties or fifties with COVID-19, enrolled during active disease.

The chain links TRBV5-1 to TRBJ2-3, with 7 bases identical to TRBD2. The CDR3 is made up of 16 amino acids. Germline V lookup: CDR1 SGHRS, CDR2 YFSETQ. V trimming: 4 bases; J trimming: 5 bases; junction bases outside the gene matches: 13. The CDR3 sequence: CASSVDGTPGGDTQYF. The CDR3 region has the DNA TGCGCCAGCAGCGTAGACGGGACGCCGGGAGGAGATACGCAGTATTTT.

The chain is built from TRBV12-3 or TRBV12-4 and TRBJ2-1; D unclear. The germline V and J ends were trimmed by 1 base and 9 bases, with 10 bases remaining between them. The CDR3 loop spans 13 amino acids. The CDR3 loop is CASSLDPLGEQFF. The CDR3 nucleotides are TGTGCCAGCAGTTTAGACCCCCTCGGTGAGCAGTTCTTC.

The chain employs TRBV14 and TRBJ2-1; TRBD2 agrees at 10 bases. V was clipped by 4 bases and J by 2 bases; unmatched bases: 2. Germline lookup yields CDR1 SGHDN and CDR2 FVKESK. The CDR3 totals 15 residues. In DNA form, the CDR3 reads TGTGCCAGCAGCCCAGCGGGAGGGCCCTACAATGAGCAGTTCTTC. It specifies CASSPAGGPYNEQFF.

The CDR3 spells CASSPARSVEQYF. The CDR3, as DNA: TGTGCCAGCAGCCCAGCGAGGAGCGTGGAGCAGTACTTC. The chain links TRBV7-2 to TRBJ2-7; D ambiguous. This CDR3 has 13 residues. V gave up 5 bases and J gave up 7 bases, with 15 bases separating them. The germline V gene encodes CDR1 SGHTA and CDR2 FQGNSA.

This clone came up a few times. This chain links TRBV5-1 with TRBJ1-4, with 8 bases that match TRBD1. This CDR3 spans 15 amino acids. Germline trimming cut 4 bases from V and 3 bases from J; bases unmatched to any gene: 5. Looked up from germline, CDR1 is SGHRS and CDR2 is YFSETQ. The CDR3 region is CASSIGQGANEKLFF. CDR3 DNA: TGCGCCAGCAGCATCGGACAGGGAGCTAATGAAAAACTGTTTTTT.

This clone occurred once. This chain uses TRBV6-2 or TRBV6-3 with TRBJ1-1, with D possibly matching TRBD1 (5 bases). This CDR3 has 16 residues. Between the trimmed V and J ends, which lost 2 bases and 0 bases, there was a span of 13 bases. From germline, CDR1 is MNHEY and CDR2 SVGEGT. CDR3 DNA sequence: TGTGCCAGCAGTTACGGAGGGGCCGGAGTGAACACTGAAGCTTTCTTT. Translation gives CASSYGGAGVNTEAFF.

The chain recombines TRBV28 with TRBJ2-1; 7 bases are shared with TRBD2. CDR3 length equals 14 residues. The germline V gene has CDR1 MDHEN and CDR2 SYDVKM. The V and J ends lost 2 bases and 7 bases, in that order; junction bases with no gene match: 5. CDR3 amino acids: CASSLAGEANEQFF. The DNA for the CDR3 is TGTGCCAGCAGTTTAGCGGGGGAGGCGAATGAGCAGTTCTTC.

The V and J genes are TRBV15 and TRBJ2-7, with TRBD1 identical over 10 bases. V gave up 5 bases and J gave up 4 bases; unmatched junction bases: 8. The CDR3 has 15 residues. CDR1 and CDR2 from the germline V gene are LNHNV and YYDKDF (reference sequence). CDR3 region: CATSPTGTGEYEQYF. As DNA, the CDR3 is TGTGCCACCAGCCCCACCGGGACAGGGGAATACGAGCAGTACTTC.

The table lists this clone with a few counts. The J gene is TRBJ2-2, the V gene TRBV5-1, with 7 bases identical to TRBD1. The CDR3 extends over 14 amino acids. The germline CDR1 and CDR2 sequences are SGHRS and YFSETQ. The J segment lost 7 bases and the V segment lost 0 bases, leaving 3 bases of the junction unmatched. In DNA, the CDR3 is TGCGCCAGCAGCTTGGAGGCAGGGGGCGGGGAGCTGTTTTTT. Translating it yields CASSLEAGGGELFF. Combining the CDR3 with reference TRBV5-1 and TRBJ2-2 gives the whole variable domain KAGVTQTPRYLIKTRGQQVTLSCSPISGHRSVSWYQQTPGQGLQFLFEYFSETQRNKGNFPGRFSGRQFSNSRSEMNVSTLELGDSALYLCASSLEAGGGELFFGEGSRLTVL.